This TCR beta chain was retrieved from a study of early T cells in non-severe SARS-CoV-2 infection. About the study: The chains were unpaired, and the sequenced material was bulk RNA from unsorted whole blood. General study findings and limits: Private and CD4 specificities were missed by VDJdb matching, skewed to anti-spike CD8.

Attachment of unique molecular identifiers was made to individual cDNA molecules. Each CDR3 protein gets one entry after TCRdb re-called the 5' RACE reads with MiXCR. The repertoire holds roughly 30,000 distinct CDR3 sequences, about 4.6% seen once, with 5.5% to 7.5% in the top ten. Comments on this clonotype: Its antigen is not known.

Input material: whole blood. This receptor was obtained from an adult who was a healthcare worker with PCR-confirmed SARS-CoV-2 infection or an uninfected control (not recorded which).

This chain's CDR3 is CASSKTTDEQFF. The CDR3 bases are TGTGCCAGCAGCAAAACGACGGATGAGCAGTTCTTC. This chain connects TRBV9 to TRBJ2-1; no clear D gene. V shed 4 bases and J shed 8 bases, with 10 bases lying between them. Germline V gene sequence: CDR1 SGDLS, CDR2 YYNGEE. The CDR3 is made up of 12 amino acids.